This is a list of T cell receptor beta chains from one sample in a study of T cells in localized non-small cell lung cancer. TCRdb's copy holds only in-frame clones and misses some; the assay was immunoSEQ multiplex PCR. Of 58,000 or so clones listed, 90% are singletons. The starting material was peripheral blood, obtained before any cancer treatment. These receptors originate from a woman between 35 and 75 years old with stage I lung adenocarcinoma. CDR3s include the opening cysteine and the closing phenylalanine or tryptophan. The order of the fields is clone size, J gene, D gene, V gene, CDR3 protein, CDR3 DNA. The D gene is left open where the match is weak. A row's size may be missing; if present it is once, few, many or a size class.

abundance: -; j_gene: TRBJ2-5; d_gene: TRBD1; v_gene: TRBV29-1; CDR3aa: CSAGTGVEETQYF; CDR3nt: TGCAGCGCTGGGACAGGGGTAGAAGAGACCCAGTACTTC
abundance: -; j_gene: TRBJ2-1; d_gene: -; v_gene: TRBV19; CDR3aa: CASSIMGGYEVNEQFF; CDR3nt: TGTGCCAGTAGTATAATGGGGGGTTACGAGGTGAATGAGCAGTTCTTC
abundance: -; j_gene: TRBJ2-7; d_gene: -; v_gene: TRBV7-8; CDR3aa: CASSLAVDFEQYF; CDR3nt: TGTGCCAGCAGCTTAGCCGTTGACTTCGAGCAGTACTTC
abundance: -; j_gene: TRBJ2-1; d_gene: -; v_gene: TRBV28; CDR3aa: CASLRANSYNEQFF; CDR3nt: TGTGCCAGCCTACGGGCAAATTCCTACAATGAGCAGTTCTTC
abundance: -; j_gene: TRBJ2-5; d_gene: -; v_gene: TRBV7-3; CDR3aa: CASSEGSPQETQYF; CDR3nt: TGTGCCAGCAGCGAAGGGAGCCCCCAAGAGACCCAGTACTTC
abundance: -; j_gene: TRBJ2-7; d_gene: -; v_gene: TRBV2; CDR3aa: CASGGQTFPYEQYF; CDR3nt: TGTGCCAGCGGTGGACAGACCTTTCCCTACGAGCAGTACTTC
abundance: -; j_gene: TRBJ2-7; d_gene: -; v_gene: TRBV7-3; CDR3aa: CASSLGYPGISYEQYF; CDR3nt: TGTGCCAGCAGCTTAGGGTATCCGGGGATCTCCTACGAGCAGTACTTC
abundance: -; j_gene: TRBJ2-1; d_gene: -; v_gene: TRBV6-1; CDR3aa: CASSEAAGISDEQFF; CDR3nt: TGTGCCAGCAGTGAAGCCGCGGGGATATCGGATGAGCAGTTCTTC
abundance: -; j_gene: TRBJ1-1; d_gene: -; v_gene: TRBV15; CDR3aa: CATSRDSRGAAFF; CDR3nt: TGTGCCACCAGCAGAGATTCCCGGGGGGCTGCTTTCTTT
abundance: -; j_gene: TRBJ1-1; d_gene: TRBD1; v_gene: TRBV7-9; CDR3aa: CASSLGRGTGFDTEAFF; CDR3nt: TGTGCCAGCAGCTTAGGGAGGGGGACAGGGTTCGACACTGAAGCTTTCTTT
abundance: few; j_gene: TRBJ2-7; d_gene: TRBD1; v_gene: TRBV5-6; CDR3aa: CATRRTGRRYEQYF; CDR3nt: TGTGCCACAAGGAGGACAGGGAGGCGGTACGAGCAGTACTTC
abundance: -; j_gene: TRBJ2-7; d_gene: -; v_gene: TRBV2; CDR3aa: CASSVGSFSYEQYF; CDR3nt: TGTGCCAGCAGTGTAGGTTCTTTTAGCTACGAGCAGTACTTC
abundance: -; j_gene: TRBJ2-7; d_gene: TRBD2; v_gene: TRBV5-6; CDR3aa: CASSLRAGGPHEQYF; CDR3nt: TGTGCCAGCAGCTTGAGGGCGGGAGGGCCCCACGAGCAGTACTTC
abundance: -; j_gene: TRBJ2-3; d_gene: -; v_gene: TRBV6-5; CDR3aa: CASRIPDGTGTQYF; CDR3nt: TGTGCCAGCAGGATACCGGACGGAACAGGTACGCAGTATTTT
abundance: -; j_gene: TRBJ1-2; d_gene: -; v_gene: TRBV28; CDR3aa: CASSLGRRQITF; CDR3nt: TGTGCCAGCAGTTTAGGGCGTCGCCAAATCACCTTC
abundance: -; j_gene: TRBJ1-1; d_gene: -; v_gene: TRBV10-1; CDR3aa: CASSESLNTEAFF; CDR3nt: TGCGCCAGCAGTGAGTCGTTAAACACTGAAGCTTTCTTT
abundance: -; j_gene: TRBJ1-4; d_gene: -; v_gene: TRBV11-2; CDR3aa: CASSPRWGGNEKLFF; CDR3nt: TGTGCCAGCAGCCCCAGATGGGGGGGCAACGAAAAACTGTTTTTT
abundance: -; j_gene: TRBJ1-1; d_gene: TRBD1; v_gene: TRBV2; CDR3aa: CAGQGSVLIPEAFF; CDR3nt: TGTGCCGGACAGGGCTCCGTACTCATTCCTGAAGCTTTCTTT
abundance: once; j_gene: TRBJ2-1; d_gene: -; v_gene: TRBV12-5; CDR3aa: CASGRTENNEQFF; CDR3nt: TGTGCTAGTGGCCGGACTGAAAACAATGAGCAGTTCTTC
abundance: -; j_gene: TRBJ1-5; d_gene: -; v_gene: TRBV19; CDR3aa: CATTGTFSNQPQHF; CDR3nt: TGTGCCACTACCGGGACATTTAGCAATCAGCCCCAGCATTTT
abundance: -; j_gene: TRBJ1-1; d_gene: -; v_gene: TRBV11-2; CDR3aa: CASSLTGTSNTEAFF; CDR3nt: TGTGCCAGCAGCTTAACCGGGACCTCGAACACTGAAGCTTTCTTT
abundance: -; j_gene: TRBJ2-7; d_gene: TRBD2; v_gene: TRBV19; CDR3aa: CASSIVPSGRAEQYF; CDR3nt: TGTGCCAGTAGTATAGTGCCTAGCGGGAGGGCCGAGCAGTACTTC
abundance: -; j_gene: TRBJ2-1; d_gene: -; v_gene: TRBV2; CDR3aa: CANSEASSYNEQFF; CDR3nt: TGTGCCAACAGTGAGGCGAGCTCCTACAATGAGCAGTTCTTC
abundance: -; j_gene: TRBJ1-2; d_gene: -; v_gene: TRBV5-5; CDR3aa: CASSSDSGYTF; CDR3nt: TGTGCCAGCAGCTCGGACAGTGGCTACACCTTC
abundance: -; j_gene: TRBJ2-3; d_gene: TRBD1; v_gene: TRBV6-5; CDR3aa: CASRLGQTTDTQYF; CDR3nt: TGTGCCAGCAGACTGGGACAGACCACAGATACGCAGTATTTT
abundance: -; j_gene: TRBJ1-5; d_gene: -; v_gene: TRBV2; CDR3aa: CASSEVGTQPQHF; CDR3nt: TGTGCCAGCAGTGAAGTTGGGACTCAGCCCCAGCATTTT
abundance: -; j_gene: TRBJ2-3; d_gene: -; v_gene: TRBV5-6; CDR3aa: CASSQDPTTQYF; CDR3nt: TGTGCCAGCAGCCAGGATCCTACCACGCAGTATTTT
abundance: -; j_gene: TRBJ2-3; d_gene: -; v_gene: TRBV11-2; CDR3aa: CASSGVGGGKDTQYF; CDR3nt: TGTGCCAGCAGCGGGGTGGGAGGGGGCAAAGATACGCAGTATTTT
abundance: -; j_gene: TRBJ1-5; d_gene: -; v_gene: TRBV12-5; CDR3aa: CASGLVVRGNNQPQHF; CDR3nt: TGTGCTAGTGGTTTGGTCGTCCGGGGGAATAATCAGCCCCAGCATTTT
abundance: -; j_gene: TRBJ2-7; d_gene: TRBD1; v_gene: TRBV19; CDR3aa: CASSIARDRRYEQYF; CDR3nt: TGTGCCAGTAGTATCGCCCGGGACAGGCGATACGAGCAGTACTTC
abundance: -; j_gene: TRBJ1-5; d_gene: -; v_gene: TRBV6-5; CDR3aa: CASSYGGNQPQHF; CDR3nt: TGTGCCAGCAGTTATGGGGGAAATCAGCCCCAGCATTTT
abundance: -; j_gene: TRBJ2-1; d_gene: TRBD1; v_gene: TRBV5-1; CDR3aa: CASSGRNPGTGEFDEQFF; CDR3nt: TGCGCCAGCAGCGGACGTAACCCCGGGACAGGGGAATTTGATGAGCAGTTCTTC
abundance: once; j_gene: TRBJ2-4; d_gene: TRBD1; v_gene: TRBV6-5; CDR3aa: CASSYVPSDREYF; CDR3nt: TGTGCCAGCAGTTACGTTCCCTCGGACAGGGAGTACTTC
abundance: -; j_gene: TRBJ1-1; d_gene: -; v_gene: TRBV4-1; CDR3aa: CASSHDWGNTEAFF; CDR3nt: TGCGCCAGCAGCCATGATTGGGGGAACACTGAAGCTTTCTTT
abundance: -; j_gene: TRBJ1-1; d_gene: -; v_gene: TRBV19; CDR3aa: CASRQRKNTEAFF; CDR3nt: TGTGCCAGTAGGCAGAGAAAAAACACTGAAGCTTTCTTT
abundance: -; j_gene: TRBJ2-7; d_gene: -; v_gene: TRBV6-6; CDR3aa: CASSLGPGPYEQYF; CDR3nt: TGTGCCAGCAGTCTAGGACCGGGCCCCTACGAGCAGTACTTC
abundance: -; j_gene: TRBJ1-5; d_gene: -; v_gene: TRBV7-6; CDR3aa: CASSLGVYQPQHF; CDR3nt: TGTGCCAGCAGCTTAGGGGTTTATCAGCCCCAGCATTTT
abundance: once; j_gene: TRBJ2-1; d_gene: TRBD2; v_gene: TRBV5-6; CDR3aa: CASSLSGNPYNEQFF; CDR3nt: TGTGCCAGCAGCTTAAGCGGGAACCCCTACAATGAGCAGTTCTTC
abundance: -; j_gene: TRBJ1-5; d_gene: -; v_gene: TRBV27; CDR3aa: CASSTGQVNQPQHF; CDR3nt: TGTGCCAGCAGTACGGGACAAGTTAATCAGCCCCAGCATTTT
abundance: -; j_gene: TRBJ2-3; d_gene: -; v_gene: TRBV9; CDR3aa: CASSVRGQSTDTQYF; CDR3nt: TGTGCCAGCAGCGTACGCGGACAGAGCACAGATACGCAGTATTTT
abundance: -; j_gene: TRBJ2-1; d_gene: -; v_gene: TRBV7-3; CDR3aa: CASSLTGMADNEQFF; CDR3nt: TGTGCCAGCAGCTTAACCGGCATGGCGGACAATGAGCAGTTCTTC
abundance: -; j_gene: TRBJ1-1; d_gene: TRBD1; v_gene: TRBV19; CDR3aa: CASRRQGADDAEAFF; CDR3nt: TGTGCCAGTAGAAGACAGGGGGCGGATGACGCTGAAGCTTTCTTT
abundance: -; j_gene: TRBJ2-1; d_gene: -; v_gene: TRBV27; CDR3aa: CASRVSRDHPYNEQFF; CDR3nt: TGTGCCAGCAGAGTGTCAAGGGATCACCCCTACAATGAGCAGTTCTTC
abundance: -; j_gene: TRBJ2-2; d_gene: -; v_gene: TRBV7-3; CDR3aa: CASSFSSTGELFF; CDR3nt: TGTGCCAGCAGCTTTTCATCCACCGGGGAGCTGTTTTTT
abundance: -; j_gene: TRBJ2-3; d_gene: TRBD2; v_gene: TRBV29-1; CDR3aa: CSGSGSADTQYF; CDR3nt: TGCAGCGGTAGCGGGAGCGCAGATACGCAGTATTTT
abundance: -; j_gene: TRBJ2-7; d_gene: -; v_gene: TRBV2; CDR3aa: CASWGSGTSYEQYF; CDR3nt: TGTGCCAGCTGGGGCTCCGGAACTTCCTACGAGCAGTACTTC
abundance: few; j_gene: TRBJ1-2; d_gene: TRBD1; v_gene: TRBV6-5; CDR3aa: CASSYGQGLYGYTF; CDR3nt: TGTGCCAGCAGTTACGGACAGGGACTGTATGGCTACACCTTC
abundance: -; j_gene: TRBJ1-1; d_gene: TRBD1; v_gene: TRBV10-2; CDR3aa: CATRQGLGAMKNTEAFF; CDR3nt: TGCGCCACGAGACAGGGATTGGGGGCTATGAAGAACACTGAAGCTTTCTTT
abundance: -; j_gene: TRBJ1-1; d_gene: -; v_gene: TRBV18; CDR3aa: CASSPTALNTEAFF; CDR3nt: TGTGCCAGCTCACCGACAGCCTTGAACACTGAAGCTTTCTTT